These 26 T cell receptor beta chains were all obtained from the same sample, sequenced in a study of CD8 T cells in ankylosing spondylitis. Findings and limits, study-wide: It appeared that ankylosing spondylitis blood was characterized by a TCR beta motif of under ten highly homologous variants.

TCRdb reprocessed the 5' RACE reads via MiXCR and lists one record per CDR3 protein. The sample records around 130,000 distinct CDR3 sequences, more than 15% being singletons. For these receptors, no antigen is known. The material sequenced was blood, either unsorted or a sorted T cell fraction (not recorded which). The receptors were gathered from a male donor with ankylosing spondylitis.

This clonotype has a handful of counts. The CDR3 is CASSQDTGFVYGYTF. The CDR3 nucleotides are TGCGCCAGCAGCCAAGATACGGGTTTCGTCTATGGCTACACCTTC. The chain carries TRBV4-1 and TRBJ1-2; no definite D call. Trimming shortened V by 0 bases and J by 4 bases, and 12 bases separated the two germline ends. The germline V gene encodes CDR1 MGHRA and CDR2 YSYEKL. The CDR3 has 15 amino acids.

This clonotype was seen repeatedly, ten times or more. The rearrangement uses TRBV29-1 and TRBJ1-3; no firm D call. The ends were cut back, 6 bases at V and 5 bases at J, with 2 bases in the middle. From germline, CDR1 is SQVTM and CDR2 ANQGSEA. CDR3 length: 9 amino acids. The CDR3 DNA reads as TGCAGCGTACGAAACACCATATATTTT. Protein sequence: CSVRNTIYF. The whole variable domain, filled in from reference TRBV29-1 and TRBJ1-3, reads SAVISQKPSRDICQRGTSLTIQCQVDSQVTMMFWYRQQPGQSLTLIATANQGSEATYESGFVIDKFPISRPNLTFSTLTVSNMSPEDSSIYLCSVRNTIYFGEGSWLTVV.

The chain carries TRBV14 and TRBJ2-3; TRBD1 agrees at 7 bases. The CDR3 extends over 16 amino acids. V lost 3 bases to trimming and J lost 6 bases; unmatched junction nucleotides: 12. Germline V gives CDR1 SGHDN, CDR2 FVKESK. CDR3 residues: CASSHGQAIVADTQYF. The CDR3 region has the DNA TGTGCCAGCAGCCACGGACAGGCGATAGTTGCGGATACGCAGTATTTT.

This clonotype showed up many times. The chain joins TRBV20-1 to TRBJ2-5; 13 nucleotides agree with TRBD2. This CDR3 comprises 14 residues. The germline V gene has CDR1 DFQATT and CDR2 SNEGSKA (reference sequence). V shed 5 bases, J shed 2 bases, and the junction held 2 bases outside the gene matches. The DNA of the CDR3 is TGCAGTGCTTGGGGACTAGCGGGACAAGAGACCCAGTACTTC. Its translation is CSAWGLAGQETQYF.

The chain employs TRBV5-6 and TRBJ2-1; either TRBD1 or TRBD2 may fit D (5 bases each). The CDR3 runs 14 residues. Germline CDR1 reads SGHDT; CDR2 reads YYEEEE. V was shortened by 3 bases and J by 5 bases, with 12 bases between the two germline ends. CDR3 bases: TGTGCCAGCAGCTATGGGACGGGTGACAATGAGCAGTTCTTC. It specifies CASSYGTGDNEQFF.

This clonotype was seen more than once but under ten times. The chain carries TRBV9 and TRBJ1-5, with TRBD1 matching 11 bases. V shed 3 bases, J shed 6 bases, and the junction held 2 bases outside the gene matches. Germline assignment: CDR1 SGDLS and CDR2 YYNGEE. This CDR3 spans 14 amino acids. This CDR3 is CASSGTGGGQPQHF. The CDR3 bases are TGTGCCAGCAGCGGGACAGGGGGCGGTCAGCCCCAGCATTTT. Full variable domain (rest looked up from reference TRBV9 and TRBJ1-5): DSGVTQTPKHLITATGQRVTLRCSPRSGDLSVYWYQQSLDQGLQFLIQYYNGEERAKGNILERFSAQQFPDLHSELNLSSLELGDSALYFCASSGTGGGQPQHFGDGTRLSIL.

This clonotype was counted between two and nine times. This chain connects TRBV24-1 to TRBJ1-1; no reliable D call. Deletions cut 4 bases from V and 2 bases from J, with 13 bases between. Germline loops: CDR1 KGHDR, CDR2 SFDVKD. The CDR3 is 15 residues long. The CDR3 DNA follows: TGTGCCACCAGTGAGAAGCCGGGAGGAAACACTGAAGCTTTCTTT. Amino acid sequence: CATSEKPGGNTEAFF.

This clonotype turned up a few times. The genes are TRBV7-7 and TRBJ1-5; 9 positions agree with TRBD1. V trimming: 3 bases; J trimming: 3 bases; junction bases outside the gene matches: 12. This CDR3 contains 18 residues. Germline CDR1 is SSHAT and CDR2 is FNYEAQ (reference sequence). The CDR3 bases are TGTGCCAGCAGCTTGGGGACAGGGCCATTCATATACAATCAGCCCCAGCATTTT. Its protein product is CASSLGTGPFIYNQPQHF.

This clonotype was observed a handful of times. V is TRBV5-1 and J is TRBJ2-3; 8 bases align to TRBD1. V trimming: 4 bases; J trimming: 6 bases; junction bases outside the gene matches: 10. Germline V gives CDR1 SGHRS, CDR2 YFSETQ. This CDR3 is built from 15 residues. The CDR3 DNA sequence: TGCGCCAGCAGCCTGAAGGACAGGGTTCCCGATACGCAGTATTTT. Amino acids: CASSLKDRVPDTQYF.

The table lists this clonotype with a few counts. J is TRBJ2-3 and V is TRBV7-9; no definite D call. The CDR3 runs to 14 residues. Germline V CDR1 and CDR2: SEHNR, FQNEAQ (reference sequence). V was trimmed by 7 bases and J by 0 bases, leaving 11 bases between them. DNA for the CDR3: TGTGCCAGCACCGACGGTTACAGCACAGATACGCAGTATTTT. Encoded protein: CASTDGYSTDTQYF. Together with reference TRBV7-9 and TRBJ2-3, the CDR3 gives the full variable domain: DTGVSQNPRHKITKRGQNVTFRCDPISEHNRLYWYRQTLGQGPEFLTYFQNEAQLEKSRLLSDRFSAERPKGSFSTLEIQRTEQGDSAMYLCASTDGYSTDTQYFGPGTRLTVL.

This clonotype was detected a few times. The V call is TRBV15, the J call TRBJ2-5; D uncertain. Germline assignment: CDR1 LNHNV and CDR2 YYDKDF (reference sequence). The CDR3 sequence is 13 residues long. V shed 8 bases and J shed 3 bases, with 13 bases lying between them. The CDR3, as DNA: TGTGCCACCCTAGGGATTGATGAAGAGACCCAGTACTTC. The encoded protein is CATLGIDEETQYF.

This clonotype was detected once. V is TRBV5-4 and J is TRBJ2-3, with no clear D. This CDR3 region has 15 residues. V shed 0 bases and J shed 0 bases, with 8 bases lying between them. From germline, CDR1 is SGHNT and CDR2 YYREEE (reference sequence). The chain's CDR3 is CASSLEVRSTDTQYF. In nucleotides, the CDR3 is TGTGCCAGCAGCTTGGAAGTACGGAGCACAGATACGCAGTATTTT.

The chain joins TRBV27 to TRBJ2-1; TRBD2 is a possible D gene (5 bases). CDR3 length: 13 amino acids. Trimming removed 10 bases from V and 5 bases from J, with 15 bases in between. Germline values: CDR1 MNHEY, CDR2 SMNVEV (reference sequence). In nucleotides, the CDR3 is TGTGCCATCACTTCCCCGGGGAACAATGAGCAGTTCTTC. Residues: CAITSPGNNEQFF.

This rearrangement joins TRBV5-5 to TRBJ2-7; D remains unclear. Trimming took 0 bases from V and 5 from J, leaving 9 bases between them. Germline CDR1 reads SGHKS; CDR2 reads YYEKEE (reference sequence). The CDR3 has 13 residues. CDR3 DNA: TGTGCCAGCAGCTTGGGACCTTCCCACGAGCAGTACTTC. Encoded protein: CASSLGPSHEQYF.

This clonotype was seen a few times. V is TRBV28 and J is TRBJ2-2, with no clear D. This CDR3 spans 14 amino acids. Trimming took 1 base from V and 5 from J, leaving 8 bases between them. CDR1 and CDR2 (germline): MDHEN, SYDVKM. The CDR3 protein is CASSLSRMTGELFF. DNA of the CDR3: TGTGCCAGCAGTTTATCACGGATGACCGGGGAGCTGTTTTTT.

This clonotype was detected only a few times. The gene calls are TRBV29-1 and TRBJ2-5; possibly TRBD1 or TRBD2 for D (5 bases each). This CDR3 region has 13 residues. Germline lookup yields CDR1 SQVTM and CDR2 ANQGSEA. The V end lost 6 bases, the J end lost 3 bases, and 14 bases lay between the germline ends. CDR3 loop: CSVGPGPEETQYF. The DNA of the CDR3 is TGCAGCGTCGGACCGGGACCAGAAGAGACCCAGTACTTC.

This clonotype was recorded a few times. The V call is TRBV2, the J call TRBJ2-7; D uncertain. The V gene's germline CDR1 is SNHLY and CDR2 FYNNEI. This CDR3 spans 12 amino acids. V was shortened by 7 bases and J by 2 bases, with 9 bases between the two germline ends. The CDR3 bases are TGTGCCAGCATTAGAGACGCCTACGAGCAGTACTTC. Encoded protein: CASIRDAYEQYF.

In this sample, this clonotype turned up many times. V is TRBV6-2 or TRBV6-3 and J is TRBJ2-1; D is unclear. The V gene's germline CDR1 is MNHEY and CDR2 SVGEGT. V lost 0 bases, J lost 2 bases, and 5 bases lay in between. This CDR3 spans 14 amino acids. DNA of the CDR3: TGTGCCAGCAGTTACTCACGGACCTACAATGAGCAGTTCTTC. It specifies CASSYSRTYNEQFF.

V usage is TRBV27 and J usage is TRBJ2-1; 8 bases align to TRBD1. Germline CDR1 MNHEY, CDR2 SMNVEV (reference sequence). There are 17 residues in the CDR3. With 4 bases clipped from V and 6 bases from J, the junction kept 14 bases outside the gene matches. CDR3 nucleotide sequence: TGTGCCAGCAGTTGGGGCCCGGGACAGGAGAGGCTCAATGAGCAGTTCTTC. Translating gives CASSWGPGQERLNEQFF.

This clonotype was seen more than once but under ten times. As DNA, the CDR3 is TGTGCCAGCAGTTTAAATTGGGAGGGGGCGGATACGCAGTATTTT. Its translation is CASSLNWEGADTQYF. The chain recombines TRBV28 with TRBJ2-3, with D perhaps being TRBD1 or TRBD2 (7 bases each). V was clipped by 2 bases and J by 6 bases, with 15 bases between them. Germline values: CDR1 MDHEN, CDR2 SYDVKM. The CDR3 consists of 15 residues.

V usage is TRBV9 and J usage is TRBJ1-6, with D maybe TRBD1 (6 bases). Trimming took 0 bases from V and 8 from J, leaving 12 bases between them. Germline values: CDR1 SGDLS, CDR2 YYNGEE. The CDR3 totals 15 residues. The CDR3 sequence: CASSVETGMYSPLHF. CDR3 nucleotides: TGTGCCAGCAGCGTAGAAACAGGGATGTATTCACCCCTCCACTTT.

The chain uses TRBV20-1 and TRBJ2-3; no reliable D call. The germline V gene encodes CDR1 DFQATT and CDR2 SNEGSKA (reference sequence). V was clipped by 2 bases and J by 0 bases, with 9 bases between them. The CDR3 sequence is 14 residues long. CDR3 protein: CSARTTTSTDTQYF. CDR3 DNA: TGCAGTGCTAGAACGACAACTAGCACAGATACGCAGTATTTT.

This clonotype came up many times. The rearrangement joins TRBV12-3 or TRBV12-4 to TRBJ2-7; the match to TRBD1 covers 12 bases. The CDR3 extends over 15 amino acids. V shed 5 bases, J shed 3 bases, and the junction held 5 bases outside the gene matches. CDR3 DNA: TGTGCCAGCAGTCCAAGGGACAGGGGGCTCTACGAGCAGTACTTC. As protein: CASSPRDRGLYEQYF.

This clonotype has only a few counts. This sequence joins TRBV12-3 or TRBV12-4 and TRBJ2-5, with D perhaps matching TRBD1 (6 bases). The CDR3 covers 14 residues. Trimming pared 10 bases from V and 5 bases from J, leaving 20 bases between. The CDR3 DNA reads as TGTGCCACCCGACCCCCAGGGGTCGGTGAGACCCAGTACTTC. Translation gives CATRPPGVGETQYF.

This clonotype was counted a few times. The V call is TRBV5-1, the J call TRBJ2-1, with TRBD2 matching 8 bases. V lost 4 bases and J lost 1; bases outside the gene matches: 10. This CDR3 contains 17 residues. Germline lookup yields CDR1 SGHRS and CDR2 YFSETQ. The CDR3 DNA reads TGCGCCAGCAGCCACGGGACTAGAGAGTTGTCCTACAATGAGCAGTTCTTC. Amino acid sequence: CASSHGTRELSYNEQFF.

This clonotype came up a few times. This chain uses TRBV11-2 with TRBJ2-3; D gene ambiguous. The CDR3 runs to 16 residues. CDR1 and CDR2 from the germline V gene are SGHAT and FQNNGV. Trimming took off 2 bases at V and 0 bases at J, with 12 bases between the two ends. This CDR3 reads CASSLWEASSTDTQYF. The CDR3, as DNA: TGTGCCAGCAGCTTATGGGAAGCCTCTAGCACAGATACGCAGTATTTT.